These T cell receptor beta chains were read from a single sample in a study of shared clonotypes between healthy human individuals. Produced via immunoSEQ multiplex PCR; TCRdb's table is partial and in-frame only. Here the sample spans some 200,000 clones, 60% to 75% being singletons. Sequenced sample: memory CD4+ T cells sorted from blood. All receptors derive from a man aged 25 to 40 in good health. Each CDR3 is given without its conserved first and last residue. The order of the fields is J gene, V gene, CDR3 protein.

TRBJ2-7	TRBV7-9	ASKDSGVYEQY
TRBJ1-4	TRBV10-1	ASSDGTPNEKLF
TRBJ2-2	TRBV5-1	ASSLAASNTGELF
TRBJ1-1	TRBV5-5	ASSLGGDRVEAF
TRBJ2-7	TRBV6-1	ASQESYEQY
TRBJ2-3	TRBV2	ASSEDRGRADTQY
TRBJ2-7	TRBV5-5	ASSTKLVGGRDEQY
TRBJ2-5	TRBV18	ASSPPSRQGGETQY
TRBJ2-3	TRBV10-3	AISEQTSGMGDTQY
TRBJ1-1	TRBV19	ASSPWSSSMNTEAF
TRBJ2-6	TRBV6-1	ASTELQGAGANVLT
TRBJ1-2	TRBV7-9	ASSFGTSNYGYT
TRBJ1-5	TRBV27	ASSSGQLSNQPQH
TRBJ2-7	TRBV5-6	ASSPNQREGQY
TRBJ1-3	TRBV7-2	ASSIAGTGFARAGNTIY
TRBJ2-1	TRBV5-1	ASSENPGGEQF
TRBJ1-3	TRBV4-1	ASSQAGFSGNTIY
TRBJ1-5	TRBV7-9	ASSLVGVRQGYSNQPQH
TRBJ2-3	TRBV5-1	ASSLGHTDTQY
TRBJ2-1	TRBV10-1	ASSDGPAEYNEQF
TRBJ2-7	TRBV18	ASSLNYEQY
TRBJ1-5	TRBV27	ASSSTGSNQPQH
TRBJ1-2	TRBV5-4	ASSLETGGVYYGYT
TRBJ2-7	TRBV7-2	ASSPLAYSTVYEQY
TRBJ1-1	TRBV7-9	ASSFAGGTEAF
TRBJ2-5	TRBV28	ASYQGQETQY
TRBJ1-1	TRBV11-1	ASSLLGGATEAF
TRBJ2-5	TRBV9	ASSVDGLLGETQY
TRBJ2-4	TRBV12-5	ASGLARTRDNIQY
TRBJ2-3	TRBV7-8	ASSQGLAGGQDTQY
TRBJ1-2	TRBV10-3	AIRTSGQGRDYGYT
TRBJ1-1	TRBV7-4	ASSRKSNSQANTEAF
TRBJ1-4	TRBV5-1	ASSSSRGLEEKLF
TRBJ1-1	TRBV28	ASSLSPWGTEAF
TRBJ2-3	TRBV7-9	ASSQGSSGATDTQY
TRBJ2-1	TRBV10-3	AISDLLGETSGSNEQF
TRBJ2-5	TRBV14	ASSQVNADFRTVETQY
TRBJ2-1	TRBV7-2	ASRPAGLAGKNEQF
TRBJ2-5	TRBV30	AWSGQGGTQY
TRBJ1-1	TRBV9	ASSADTDTEAF
TRBJ1-5	TRBV11-2	ASSPDIGNQPQH
TRBJ2-5	TRBV5-4	ASSLRDGKETQY
TRBJ2-7	TRBV7-8	ASSWGTSGFYEQY
TRBJ2-1	TRBV7-9	ASSYLAGGPHEQF
TRBJ2-1	TRBV19	ASSLAGGHPYNEQF
TRBJ2-2	TRBV27	ASTPRGVAGELF
TRBJ2-7	TRBV5-1	ASSLSVLSYEQY
TRBJ1-4	TRBV5-5	ASSSLTGPLEKLF
TRBJ1-5	TRBV7-9	ASSLQGAGNQPQH
TRBJ1-2	TRBV29-1	SVEDGDTVYGYT
TRBJ2-2	TRBV25-1	ASRQGSNTGELF
TRBJ2-1	TRBV2	ASSPLGEQF
TRBJ1-5	TRBV28	ASRGETLNQPQH
TRBJ2-2	TRBV7-2	ASSPQLVGAGELF
TRBJ2-7	TRBV5-6	ASSVRRGQIYEQY
TRBJ2-2	TRBV7-6	ASSRTSGRAGTTGELF
TRBJ2-3	TRBV5-4	ASSLVGLAGQDTQY
TRBJ1-1	TRBV11-2	ASRPAGGVDAF
TRBJ2-7	TRBV18	ASSPAGARSYEQY
TRBJ2-7	TRBV19	ASSRDRFVAYEQY